This T cell receptor beta chain was captured in a study of radiation and T cells in renal cell carcinoma. Study conclusions and caveats: From baseline, blood top tumor clonotypes peaked at 2 weeks post-radiation. No pretreatment tumor biopsies were available for baseline clonotypes.

Of note for this clone: Antigen unknown.

Trimming cost V 5 bases and J 8 bases, with 22 bases left between them. CDR3 length: 16 amino acids. CDR1 is SEHNR, CDR2 FQNEAQ, per germline (reference sequence). The method was immunoSEQ multiplex PCR; TCRdb's version includes in-frame clones alone and lacks a portion of them. The sample includes roughly 100,000 clones, 65% to 90% of them seen just once. Time point in this sample: blood 4 weeks post-SBRT, at nephrectomy. Treatment denoted: 15 Gy SBRT to primary tumor, nephrectomy 4 weeks later. Nephrectomy followed 15 Gy stereotactic body radiation by 4 weeks. Serial blood draws occurred at baseline and 2 and 4 weeks post-SBRT.

This clonotype was sampled from a man aged 60 to 69 with renal cell carcinoma. This chain uses TRBV7-9 with TRBJ2-1; the D gene could be TRBD1 or TRBD2 (5 bases each). The sample consisted of blood, taken from a patient whose treatment included radiotherapy and nephrectomy. The CDR3 region is CASSPRAGTLTDEQFF. CDR3 DNA sequence: TGTGCCAGCAGCCCGCGGGCCGGGACGCTTACAGATGAGCAGTTCTTC.